What follows describes a single T cell receptor beta chain. The data originate from a study of control samples from healthy donors and cancer patients. Using immunoSEQ multiplex PCR, the repertoire was profiled, and TCRdb retains in-frame clones only, with some absent. The data show about 140,000 clones, more than 85% seen once. Germline CDR1 reads SGHRS; CDR2 reads YFSETQ. Trimming cost V 4 bases and J 7 bases, with 12 bases left between them. The CDR3 contains 13 residues. This chain connects TRBV5-1 to TRBJ2-1, with unresolved D. Source material: blood. This clonotype was obtained from a woman aged 25 to 45 in good health. The CDR3 region has the DNA TGCGCCAGCAGCGTTGGGGTAGGGAATGAGCAGTTCTTC. It encodes CASSVGVGNEQFF.